The entry below gives a single T cell receptor beta chain sequence along with its context. The data are from a study of blood T cell repertoires in COVID-19. Only in-frame clones appear in the TCRdb table, and some are missing; sequencing was by immunoSEQ multiplex PCR. The sample records over 110,000 clones, around 80% being singletons. The CDR3 spans 12 residues. The germline V gene encodes CDR1 LGHDT and CDR2 YNNKEL (reference sequence). V was clipped by 5 bases and J by 9 bases; unmatched bases: 4. Sequencing was carried out using peripheral blood. The TCR was taken from a man in his 60s with active or convalescent COVID-19. The genes are TRBV3-1 (or the pseudogene TRBV3-2) and TRBJ2-1; TRBD1 matches 7 bases. The chain's CDR3 is CASSLTGLEQFF. CDR3 in DNA: TGTGCCAGCAGCTTGACAGGGCTTGAGCAGTTCTTC.